The 17 T cell receptor beta chains below all came from one sample that was sequenced in a study of T cell responses to AZD1222 COVID-19 vaccine. The data were produced by immunoSEQ multiplex PCR, yet TCRdb's version contains in-frame clones alone and is incomplete. The sample includes 95,000 to 100,000 clones, over 75% of them seen just once. Here the sequenced sample was peripheral blood, taken on day 0 of AZD1222 vaccination. The receptors were sampled from an adult in good health.

This clone was found a few times. CDR3 in amino acids: CASSLAPWGGTEAFF. The CDR3 DNA is TGTGCCAGCAGCTTAGCCCCCTGGGGAGGCACTGAAGCTTTCTTT. The rearrangement uses TRBV7-9 and TRBJ1-1; D remains unclear. Germline V gene data show CDR1 as SEHNR and CDR2 as FQNEAQ (reference sequence). The V end lost 0 bases, the J end lost 4 bases, and 12 bases lay between the germline ends. The CDR3 runs to 15 residues.

The J gene is TRBJ2-1, the V gene TRBV6-2 or TRBV6-3; the D gene is possibly TRBD1 (5 bases). V was pared by 2 bases and J by 3 bases, with 14 bases between. Germline loops: CDR1 MNHEY, CDR2 SVGEGT. The CDR3 runs to 16 residues. The CDR3 spells CASSYVQGTLYNEQFF. In DNA, the CDR3 is TGTGCCAGCAGTTACGTTCAGGGTACCCTCTACAATGAGCAGTTCTTC.

The V and J genes are TRBV4-1 and TRBJ2-7; 7 bases map to TRBD1. The CDR3 is 16 residues long. The junction had 10 bases not matched to a gene; V was cut back by 5 bases and J by 0 bases. Germline V gene data show CDR1 as MGHRA and CDR2 as YSYEKL. The CDR3 nucleotides are TGCGCCAGCAGCGGACCCACCCGGGACAGCTCCTACGAGCAGTACTTC. This sequence encodes CASSGPTRDSSYEQYF.

The genes are TRBV5-6 and TRBJ1-1, with D possibly TRBD1 on 5 matching bases. Trimming took 1 base from V and 3 from J, leaving 10 bases between them. The germline V gene has CDR1 SGHDT and CDR2 YYEEEE. CDR3 length equals 14 residues. The CDR3 bases are TGTGCCAGCAGCTTGTTACAGGAATACACTGAAGCTTTCTTT. The encoded protein is CASSLLQEYTEAFF. The full variable domain, its missing parts supplied by reference TRBV5-6 and TRBJ1-1, is DAGVTQSPTHLIKTRGQQVTLRCSPKSGHDTVSWYQQALGQGPQFIFQYYEEEERQRGNFPDRFSGHQFPNYSSELNVNALLLGDSALYLCASSLLQEYTEAFFGQGTRLTVV.

This chain links TRBV28 with TRBJ2-5; TRBD1 agrees at 7 bases. The CDR3 totals 14 residues. Germline loops: CDR1 MDHEN, CDR2 SYDVKM. The ends lost 5 bases at V and 7 bases at J; junction bases unmatched: 10. This CDR3 reads CASSTNDRAGTQYF. The CDR3 nucleotides read TGTGCCAGCAGTACTAATGACAGGGCGGGGACCCAGTACTTC.

This chain uses TRBV28 with TRBJ2-6; D assignment may be TRBD1 or TRBD2 (5 bases each). The CDR3 runs 19 residues. The germline V and J ends were trimmed by 2 bases and 2 bases, with 19 bases remaining between them. In germline, CDR1 is MDHEN, CDR2 SYDVKM. The CDR3 DNA reads TGTGCCAGCAGTTTAGGGGCCGGGATGGGAGAACCTGGGGCCAACGTCCTGACTTTC. Amino acids: CASSLGAGMGEPGANVLTF.

The V call is TRBV10-3, the J call TRBJ1-3; D uncertain. There are 14 residues in the CDR3. The V end lost 3 bases, the J end lost 7 bases, and 13 bases lay between the germline ends. Germline V lookup: CDR1 ENHRY, CDR2 SYGVKD. CDR3 loop: CAISDGVSANTIYF. The CDR3 nucleotides are TGTGCCATCAGTGATGGGGTCAGTGCCAACACCATATATTTT.

V gene TRBV27 combines with J gene TRBJ1-2, with D possibly being TRBD1 (6 bases). CDR3 length: 18 residues. The germline gives CDR1 MNHEY, CDR2 SMNVEV (reference sequence). Trimming stripped 8 bases from V and 4 bases from J, with 29 bases between. Written as DNA, the CDR3 is TGTGCCAGCTTTGGAAATACTATACAGGGATCAGGGCCCTATGGCTACACCTTC. It encodes CASFGNTIQGSGPYGYTF.

The chain combines TRBV6-4 with TRBJ1-2; D not resolved. CDR1 and CDR2 from the germline V gene are MRHNA and SNTAGT. The CDR3 has 13 residues. V was pared by 6 bases and J by 8 bases, with 16 bases between. CDR3 sequence: CASSTGPPGGYTF. The CDR3 region has the DNA TGTGCCAGCAGCACCGGGCCCCCGGGGGGCTACACCTTC.

This clone appeared once. The rearrangement links TRBV28 to TRBJ1-6; tentative D call: TRBD1 (5 bases). V was clipped by 8 bases and J by 10 bases, with 12 bases between them. This CDR3 has 12 residues. The germline V gene encodes CDR1 MDHEN and CDR2 SYDVKM. The CDR3 region has the DNA TGTGCCAGCGTGCAGGGTAACTCACCCCTCCACTTT. Translated: CASVQGNSPLHF.

This chain connects TRBV19 to TRBJ1-1, with D possibly TRBD1 on 6 matching bases. The CDR3 contains 15 residues. The germline gives CDR1 LNHDA, CDR2 SQIVND (reference sequence). V was cut by 7 bases and J by 2 bases, with 17 bases left in between. CDR3 nucleotides: TGTGCCAGTATTCTAACGTCGGGGGGCAACACTGAAGCTTTCTTT. This sequence encodes CASILTSGGNTEAFF.

This chain links TRBV10-3 with TRBJ1-3; 7 bases align to TRBD1. V lost 6 bases to trimming and J lost 4 bases; unmatched junction nucleotides: 12. CDR1 and CDR2 (germline): ENHRY, SYGVKD. The CDR3 is 16 amino acids. CDR3 coding DNA: TGTGCCATCAGGGGGGGGACAGAAAGAATCGGAAACACCATATATTTT. Protein sequence: CAIRGGTERIGNTIYF.

The chain couples TRBV6-1 to TRBJ1-4, with D tentatively TRBD1 (6 bases). The CDR3 has 16 amino acids. CDR1 MNHNS and CDR2 SASEGT come from the germline V gene. Deletions cut 2 bases from V and 8 bases from J, with 18 bases between. The CDR3 DNA sequence: TGTGCCAGCAGTGAATCGCGGGGGCAGGCTCGGGAAAAACTGTTTTTT. Protein sequence: CASSESRGQAREKLFF.

The V call is TRBV2, the J call TRBJ1-4; D might be TRBD1 (6 bases). The CDR3 extends over 14 amino acids. Germline CDR1 and CDR2: SNHLY and FYNNEI. Trimming left V 8 bases short and J 7 bases short, with 17 bases between. CDR3 protein: CASAPTGVSEKLFF. DNA for the CDR3: TGTGCCAGCGCCCCGACAGGAGTTTCTGAAAAACTGTTTTTT. The whole variable domain, remainder taken from reference TRBV2 and TRBJ1-4, is EPEVTQTPSHQVTQMGQEVILRCVPISNHLYFYWYRQILGQKVEFLVSFYNNEISEKSEIFDDQFSVERPDGSNFTLKIRSTKLEDSAMYFCASAPTGVSEKLFFGSGTQLSVL.

This rearrangement joins TRBV6-5 to TRBJ1-5, with D unresolved. Trimming took 8 bases from V and 3 from J, leaving 11 bases between them. This CDR3 is 13 amino acids long. Germline lookup yields CDR1 MNHEY and CDR2 SVGAGI. In nucleotides, the CDR3 is TGTGCCAGCGGGCCCCGGGACAATCAGCCCCAGCATTTT. The encoded protein is CASGPRDNQPQHF.

The J gene is TRBJ1-4, the V gene TRBV5-1; no firm D call. The ends were cut back, 2 bases at V and 4 bases at J, with 18 bases in the middle. The CDR3 runs to 17 residues. Germline CDR1 reads SGHRS; CDR2 reads YFSETQ. The CDR3 here is CASSLLPTARGNEKLFF. CDR3 bases: TGCGCCAGCAGCTTACTCCCCACGGCCCGGGGTAATGAAAAACTGTTTTTT.

The rearrangement links TRBV9 to TRBJ1-1, with D possibly matching TRBD1 (5 bases). V lost 0 bases, J lost 2 bases, and 8 bases lay in between. The CDR3 runs to 14 residues. The germline V gene has CDR1 SGDLS and CDR2 YYNGEE. CDR3 residues: CASSVGDANTEAFF. The CDR3 coding sequence is TGTGCCAGCAGCGTAGGGGACGCAAACACTGAAGCTTTCTTT.